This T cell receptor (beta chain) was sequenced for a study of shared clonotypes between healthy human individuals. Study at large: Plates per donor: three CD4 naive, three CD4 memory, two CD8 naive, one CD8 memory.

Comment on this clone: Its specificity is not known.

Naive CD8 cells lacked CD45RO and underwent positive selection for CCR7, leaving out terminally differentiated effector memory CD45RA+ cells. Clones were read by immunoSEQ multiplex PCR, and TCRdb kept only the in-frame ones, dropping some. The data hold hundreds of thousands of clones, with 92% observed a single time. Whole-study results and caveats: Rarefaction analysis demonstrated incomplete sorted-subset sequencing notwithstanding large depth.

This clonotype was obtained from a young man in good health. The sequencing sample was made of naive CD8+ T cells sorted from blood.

CDR3 region: CASSQELTDTQYF. CDR3 DNA sequence: TGTGCCAGCAGCCAAGAGCTCACAGATACGCAGTATTTT. The chain combines TRBV14 with TRBJ2-3; D not certain. CDR1 and CDR2 from the germline V gene are SGHDN and FVKESK. The V gene lost 0 bases and the J gene lost 2 bases, with 3 bases spanning the gap. This CDR3 has 13 residues.